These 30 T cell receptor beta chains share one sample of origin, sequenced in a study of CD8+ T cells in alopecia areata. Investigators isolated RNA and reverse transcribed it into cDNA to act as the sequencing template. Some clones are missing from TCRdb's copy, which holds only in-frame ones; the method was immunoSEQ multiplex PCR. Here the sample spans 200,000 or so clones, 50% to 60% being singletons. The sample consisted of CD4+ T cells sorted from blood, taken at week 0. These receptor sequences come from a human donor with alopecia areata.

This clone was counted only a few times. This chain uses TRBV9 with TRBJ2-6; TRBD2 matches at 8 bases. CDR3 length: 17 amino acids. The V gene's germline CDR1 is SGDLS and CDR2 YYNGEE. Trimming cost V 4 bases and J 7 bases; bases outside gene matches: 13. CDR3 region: CASSLNFGLANANVLTF. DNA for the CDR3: TGTGCCAGCAGCTTAAACTTCGGACTAGCAAACGCCAACGTCCTGACTTTC. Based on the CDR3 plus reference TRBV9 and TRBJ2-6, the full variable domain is DSGVTQTPKHLITATGQRVTLRCSPRSGDLSVYWYQQSLDQGLQFLIQYYNGEERAKGNILERFSAQQFPDLHSELNLSSLELGDSALYFCASSLNFGLANANVLTFGAGSRLTVL.

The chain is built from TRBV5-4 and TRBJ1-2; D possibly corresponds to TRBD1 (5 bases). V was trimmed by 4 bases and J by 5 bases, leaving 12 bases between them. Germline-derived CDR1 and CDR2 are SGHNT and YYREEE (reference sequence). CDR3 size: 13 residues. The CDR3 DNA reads TGTGCCAGCAGCCCCCTGGAGGGGTATGGCTACACCTTC. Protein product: CASSPLEGYGYTF. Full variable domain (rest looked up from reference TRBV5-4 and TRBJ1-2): ETGVTQSPTHLIKTRGQQVTLRCSSQSGHNTVSWYQQALGQGPQFIFQYYREEENGRGNFPPRFSGLQFPNYSSELNVNALELDDSALYLCASSPLEGYGYTFGSGTRLTVV.

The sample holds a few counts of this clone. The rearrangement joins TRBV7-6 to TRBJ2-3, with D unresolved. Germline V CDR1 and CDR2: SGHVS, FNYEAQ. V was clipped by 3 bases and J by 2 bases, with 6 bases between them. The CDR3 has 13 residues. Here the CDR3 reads CASSFIPTDTQYF. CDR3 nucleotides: TGTGCCAGCAGCTTCATCCCCACAGATACGCAGTATTTT. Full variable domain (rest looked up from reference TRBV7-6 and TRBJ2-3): GAGVSQSPRYKVTKRGQDVALRCDPISGHVSLYWYRQALGQGPEFLTYFNYEAQQDKSGLPNDRFSAERPEGSISTLTIQRTEQRDSAMYRCASSFIPTDTQYFGPGTRLTVL.

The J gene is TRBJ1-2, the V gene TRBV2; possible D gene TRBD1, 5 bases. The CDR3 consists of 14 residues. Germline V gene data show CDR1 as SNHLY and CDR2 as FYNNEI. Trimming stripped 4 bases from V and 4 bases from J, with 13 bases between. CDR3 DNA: TGTGCCAGCAGTGTAACGGGGACTAGCTATGGCTACACCTTC. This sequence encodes CASSVTGTSYGYTF.

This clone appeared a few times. CDR3 region: CASSRGPAHEQFF. As DNA, the CDR3 is TGTGCCAGCAGCCGCGGACCGGCACATGAGCAGTTCTTC. This rearrangement joins TRBV7-9 to TRBJ2-1; D is undetermined. V gave up 5 bases and J gave up 8 bases, with 13 bases separating them. The length of the CDR3 is 13 residues. Germline CDR1 is SEHNR and CDR2 is FQNEAQ (reference sequence).

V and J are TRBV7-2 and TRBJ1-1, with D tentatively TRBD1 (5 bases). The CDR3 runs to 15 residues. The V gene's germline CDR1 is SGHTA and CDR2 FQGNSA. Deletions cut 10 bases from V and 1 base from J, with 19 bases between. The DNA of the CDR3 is TGTGCCACCCGCGATCTGGGACTGCAGAACACTGAAGCTTTCTTT. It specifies CATRDLGLQNTEAFF.

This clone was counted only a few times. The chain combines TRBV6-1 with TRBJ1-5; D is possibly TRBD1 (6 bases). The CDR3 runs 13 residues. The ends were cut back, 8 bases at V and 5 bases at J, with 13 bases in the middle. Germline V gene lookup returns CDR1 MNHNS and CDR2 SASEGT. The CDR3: CASVRGGHQPQHF. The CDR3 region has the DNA TGTGCCAGCGTTAGGGGGGGGCATCAGCCCCAGCATTTT.

This chain's CDR3 is CASSFATGTAAYNEQFF. The CDR3 DNA follows: TGTGCCAGCAGCTTCGCGACCGGGACGGCCGCCTACAATGAGCAGTTCTTC. The chain combines TRBV7-9 with TRBJ2-1; possibly TRBD1 or TRBD2 for D (5 bases each). The CDR3 sequence is 17 residues long. Germline CDR1 is SEHNR and CDR2 is FQNEAQ (reference sequence). The ends were cut back, 3 bases at V and 2 bases at J, with 17 bases in the middle. The full variable domain, with the rest looked up from reference TRBV7-9 and TRBJ2-1, is DTGVSQNPRHKITKRGQNVTFRCDPISEHNRLYWYRQTLGQGPEFLTYFQNEAQLEKSRLLSDRFSAERPKGSFSTLEIQRTEQGDSAMYLCASSFATGTAAYNEQFFGPGTRLTVL.

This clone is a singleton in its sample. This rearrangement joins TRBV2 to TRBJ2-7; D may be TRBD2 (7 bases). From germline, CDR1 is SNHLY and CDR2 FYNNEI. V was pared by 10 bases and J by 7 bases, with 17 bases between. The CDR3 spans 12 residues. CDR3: CATLGGAGEQYF. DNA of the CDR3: TGTGCCACCCTAGGGGGGGCAGGAGAGCAGTACTTC.

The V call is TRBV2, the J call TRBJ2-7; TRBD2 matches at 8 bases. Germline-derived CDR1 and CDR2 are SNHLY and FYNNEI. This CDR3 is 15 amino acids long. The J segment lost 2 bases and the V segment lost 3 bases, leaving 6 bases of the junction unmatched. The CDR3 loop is CASSESGLVAYEQYF. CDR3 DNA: TGTGCCAGCAGTGAGTCGGGACTAGTGGCCTACGAGCAGTACTTC.

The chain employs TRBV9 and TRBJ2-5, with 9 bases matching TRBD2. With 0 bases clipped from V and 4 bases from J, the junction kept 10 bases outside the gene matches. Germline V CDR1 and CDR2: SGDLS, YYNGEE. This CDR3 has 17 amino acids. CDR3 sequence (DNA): TGTGCCAGCAGCGTAGGGCTAGCGGGGCTCGGGAGAGAGACCCAGTACTTC. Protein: CASSVGLAGLGRETQYF.

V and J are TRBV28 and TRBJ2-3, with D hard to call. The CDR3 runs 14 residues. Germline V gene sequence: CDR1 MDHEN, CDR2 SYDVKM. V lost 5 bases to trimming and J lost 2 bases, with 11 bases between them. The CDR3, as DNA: TGTGCCAGCAGTCGGAATGGGTACACAGATACGCAGTATTTT. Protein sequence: CASSRNGYTDTQYF.

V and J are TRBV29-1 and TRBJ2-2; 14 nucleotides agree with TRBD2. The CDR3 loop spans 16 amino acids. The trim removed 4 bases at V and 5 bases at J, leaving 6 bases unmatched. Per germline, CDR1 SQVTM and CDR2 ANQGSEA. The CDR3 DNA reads TGCAGCGTTGGGACTAGCGGGAGGCCCACTACCGGGGAGCTGTTTTTT. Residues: CSVGTSGRPTTGELFF.

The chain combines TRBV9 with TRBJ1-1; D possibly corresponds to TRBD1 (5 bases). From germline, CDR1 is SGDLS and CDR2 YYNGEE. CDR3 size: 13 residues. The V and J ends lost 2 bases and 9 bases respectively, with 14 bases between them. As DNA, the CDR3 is TGTGCCAGCAGCGTCCAGACAGAGGCACAAGCTTTCTTT. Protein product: CASSVQTEAQAFF.

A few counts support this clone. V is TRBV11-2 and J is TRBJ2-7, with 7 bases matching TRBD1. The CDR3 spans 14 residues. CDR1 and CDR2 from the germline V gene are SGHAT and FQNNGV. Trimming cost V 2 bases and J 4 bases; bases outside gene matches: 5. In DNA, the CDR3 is TGTGCCAGCAGCTTATCCAGGGGGAAATACGAGCAGTACTTC. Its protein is CASSLSRGKYEQYF.

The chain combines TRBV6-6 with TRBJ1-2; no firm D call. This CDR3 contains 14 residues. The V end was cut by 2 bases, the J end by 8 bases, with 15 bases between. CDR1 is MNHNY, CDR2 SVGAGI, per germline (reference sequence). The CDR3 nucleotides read TGTGCCAGCAGTTACGAGGGAGGGCGGCGCGGCTACACCTTC. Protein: CASSYEGGRRGYTF.

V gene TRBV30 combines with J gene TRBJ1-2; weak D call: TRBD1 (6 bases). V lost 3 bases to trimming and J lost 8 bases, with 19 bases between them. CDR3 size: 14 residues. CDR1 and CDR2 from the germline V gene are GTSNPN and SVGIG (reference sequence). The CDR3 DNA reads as TGTGCCTGGAGCCGTACCCCGGGGGCAGAGGGCTACACCTTC. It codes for CAWSRTPGAEGYTF.

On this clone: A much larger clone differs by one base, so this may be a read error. CDR3 in DNA: TGTGCCAGCAGCCCACCCCACGCCTCTAGCAATCAGCCCCCGCATTTT. This translates into CASSPPHASSNQPPHF. The chain uses TRBV16 and TRBJ1-5; D is unresolved. The CDR3 consists of 16 residues. Germline lookup yields CDR1 KGHSY and CDR2 FQNENV.

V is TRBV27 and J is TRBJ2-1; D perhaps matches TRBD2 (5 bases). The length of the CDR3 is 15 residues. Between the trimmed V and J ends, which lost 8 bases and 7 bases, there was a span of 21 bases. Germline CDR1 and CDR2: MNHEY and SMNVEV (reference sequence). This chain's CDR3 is CASALLDSRRNEQFF. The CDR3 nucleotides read TGTGCCAGCGCCTTGTTGGACTCCCGTAGAAATGAGCAGTTCTTC.

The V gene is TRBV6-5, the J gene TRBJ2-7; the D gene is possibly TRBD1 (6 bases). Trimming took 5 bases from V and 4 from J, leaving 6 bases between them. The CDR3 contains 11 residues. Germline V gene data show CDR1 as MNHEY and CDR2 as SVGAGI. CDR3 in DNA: TGTGCCAGCAGTAGGGGGTACGAGCAGTACTTC. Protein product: CASSRGYEQYF.

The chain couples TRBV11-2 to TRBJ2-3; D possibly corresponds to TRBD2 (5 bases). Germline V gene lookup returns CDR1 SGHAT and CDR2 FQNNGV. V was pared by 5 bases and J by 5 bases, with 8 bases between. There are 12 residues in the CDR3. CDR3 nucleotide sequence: TGTGCCAGCAGCCCCCGGGGAGATACGCAGTATTTT. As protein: CASSPRGDTQYF. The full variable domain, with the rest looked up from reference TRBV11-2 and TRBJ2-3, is EAGVAQSPRYKIIEKRQSVAFWCNPISGHATLYWYQQILGQGPKLLIQFQNNGVVDDSQLPKDRFSAERLKGVDSTLKIQPAKLEDSAVYLCASSPRGDTQYFGPGTRLTVL.

CDR3 amino acids: CASSAYQDPYEQYF. As DNA, the CDR3 is TGTGCCAGCAGTGCCTATCAGGACCCCTACGAGCAGTACTTC. The gene calls are TRBV25-1 and TRBJ2-7, with D unresolved. Germline V gene lookup returns CDR1 MGHDK and CDR2 SYGVNS. With 4 bases removed from V and 2 bases from J, the gap between germline ends came to 12 bases. There are 14 residues in the CDR3.

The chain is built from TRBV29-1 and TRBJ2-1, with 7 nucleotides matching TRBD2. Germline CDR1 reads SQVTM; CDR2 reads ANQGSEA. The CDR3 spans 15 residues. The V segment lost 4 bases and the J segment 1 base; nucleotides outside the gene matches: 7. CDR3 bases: TGCAGCGTTGGCGGGAGCCCAACTTCCTACAATGAGCAGTTCTTC. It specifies CSVGGSPTSYNEQFF.

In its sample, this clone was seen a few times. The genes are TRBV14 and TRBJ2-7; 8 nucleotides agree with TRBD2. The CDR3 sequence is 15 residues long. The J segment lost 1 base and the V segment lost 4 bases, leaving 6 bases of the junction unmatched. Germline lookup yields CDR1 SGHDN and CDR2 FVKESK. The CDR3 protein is CASSLAAGASYEQYF. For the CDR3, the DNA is TGTGCCAGCAGCCTCGCAGCGGGAGCTTCCTACGAGCAGTACTTC.

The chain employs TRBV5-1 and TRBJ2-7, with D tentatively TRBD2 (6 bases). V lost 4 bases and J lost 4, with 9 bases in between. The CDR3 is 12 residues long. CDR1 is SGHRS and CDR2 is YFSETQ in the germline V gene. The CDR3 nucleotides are TGCGCCAGCAGCGTCGGGGGTTACGAGCAGTACTTC. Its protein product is CASSVGGYEQYF. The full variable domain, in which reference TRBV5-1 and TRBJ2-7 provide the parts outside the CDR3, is KAGVTQTPRYLIKTRGQQVTLSCSPISGHRSVSWYQQTPGQGLQFLFEYFSETQRNKGNFPGRFSGRQFSNSRSEMNVSTLELGDSALYLCASSVGGYEQYFGPGTRLTVT.

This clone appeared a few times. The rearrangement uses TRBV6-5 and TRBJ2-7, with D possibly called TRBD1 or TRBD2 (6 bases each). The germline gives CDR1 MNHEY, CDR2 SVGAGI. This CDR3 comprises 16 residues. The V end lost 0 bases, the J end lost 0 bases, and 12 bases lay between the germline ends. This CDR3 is CASSYSRRDNSYEQYF. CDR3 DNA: TGTGCCAGCAGTTACTCTCGGCGGGACAACTCCTACGAGCAGTACTTC.

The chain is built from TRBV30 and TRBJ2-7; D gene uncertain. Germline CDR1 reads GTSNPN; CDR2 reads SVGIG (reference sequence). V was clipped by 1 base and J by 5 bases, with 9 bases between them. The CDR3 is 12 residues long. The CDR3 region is CAWSDLGNEQYF. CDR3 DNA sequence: TGTGCCTGGAGTGACCTAGGGAACGAGCAGTACTTC.

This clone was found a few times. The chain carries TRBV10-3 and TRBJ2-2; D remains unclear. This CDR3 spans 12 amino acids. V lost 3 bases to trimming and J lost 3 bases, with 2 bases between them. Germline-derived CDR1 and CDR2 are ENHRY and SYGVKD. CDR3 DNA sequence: TGTGCCATCAGTGACTACACCGGGGAGCTGTTTTTT. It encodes CAISDYTGELFF.

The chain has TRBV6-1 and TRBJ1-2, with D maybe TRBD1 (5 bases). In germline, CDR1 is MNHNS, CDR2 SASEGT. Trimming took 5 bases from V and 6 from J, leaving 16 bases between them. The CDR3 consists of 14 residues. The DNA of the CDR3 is TGTGCCAGCAGTCGGGCTCTTGGAGGGGATGGCTACACCTTC. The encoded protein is CASSRALGGDGYTF.

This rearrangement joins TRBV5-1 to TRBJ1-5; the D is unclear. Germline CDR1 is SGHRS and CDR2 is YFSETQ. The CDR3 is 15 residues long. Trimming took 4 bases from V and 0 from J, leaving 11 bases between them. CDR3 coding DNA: TGCGCCAGCAGCCCGGACGGCGATAGCAATCAGCCCCAGCATTTT. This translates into CASSPDGDSNQPQHF.